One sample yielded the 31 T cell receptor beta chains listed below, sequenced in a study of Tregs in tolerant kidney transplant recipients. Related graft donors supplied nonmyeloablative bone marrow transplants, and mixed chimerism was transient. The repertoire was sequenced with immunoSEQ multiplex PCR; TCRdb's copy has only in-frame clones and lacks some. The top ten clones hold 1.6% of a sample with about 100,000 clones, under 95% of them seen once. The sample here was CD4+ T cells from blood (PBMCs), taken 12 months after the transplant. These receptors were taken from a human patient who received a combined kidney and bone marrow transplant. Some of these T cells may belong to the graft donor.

CDR3 sequence reads: CASSRRTRYNEQFF. The DNA for the CDR3 is TGTGCCAGCAGCCGGAGGACTAGGTACAATGAGCAGTTCTTC. The chain links TRBV11-1 to TRBJ2-1; TRBD2 matches at 7 bases. The CDR3 runs to 14 residues. With 5 bases clipped from V and 4 bases from J, the junction kept 5 bases outside the gene matches. CDR1 is SGHAT and CDR2 is FQDESV in the germline V gene (reference sequence).

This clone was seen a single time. The CDR3 bases are TGTGCCAGCAGTCTTGGGAGCGGGAGAACCTACGAGCAGTACTTC. It yields the protein CASSLGSGRTYEQYF. The chain has TRBV27 and TRBJ2-7; 8 positions match TRBD2. Germline lookup yields CDR1 MNHEY and CDR2 SMNVEV (reference sequence). V was pared by 5 bases and J by 2 bases, with 8 bases of the junction left unmatched. The CDR3 runs to 15 residues.

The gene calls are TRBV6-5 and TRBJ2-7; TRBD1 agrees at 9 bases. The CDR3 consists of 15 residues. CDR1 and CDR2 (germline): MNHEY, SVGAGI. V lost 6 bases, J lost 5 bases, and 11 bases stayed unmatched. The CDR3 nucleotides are TGTGCCAGCAGCCTTTCCGGGACAGGGCGTGACGAGCAGTACTTC. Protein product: CASSLSGTGRDEQYF.

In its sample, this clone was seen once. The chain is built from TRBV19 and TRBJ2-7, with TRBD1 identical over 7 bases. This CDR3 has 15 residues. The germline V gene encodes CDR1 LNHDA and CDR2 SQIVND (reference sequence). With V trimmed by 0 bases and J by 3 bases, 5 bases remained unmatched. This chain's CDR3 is CASSIDLRGLYEQYF. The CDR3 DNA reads TGTGCCAGTAGTATAGATCTTAGGGGGCTCTACGAGCAGTACTTC.

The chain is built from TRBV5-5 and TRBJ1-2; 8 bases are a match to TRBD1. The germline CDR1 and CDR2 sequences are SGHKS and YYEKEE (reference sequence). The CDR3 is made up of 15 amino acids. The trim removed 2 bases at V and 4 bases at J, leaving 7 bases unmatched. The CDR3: CASSLRPGTGYGYTF. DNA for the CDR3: TGTGCCAGCAGCTTACGTCCCGGGACAGGCTATGGCTACACCTTC.

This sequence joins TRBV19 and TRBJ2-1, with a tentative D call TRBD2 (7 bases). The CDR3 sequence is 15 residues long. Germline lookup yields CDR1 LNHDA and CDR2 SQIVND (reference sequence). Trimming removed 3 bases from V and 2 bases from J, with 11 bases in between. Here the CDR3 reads CASSMRGGTYNEQFF. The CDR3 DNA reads TGTGCCAGTAGTATGAGGGGGGGAACCTACAATGAGCAGTTCTTC.

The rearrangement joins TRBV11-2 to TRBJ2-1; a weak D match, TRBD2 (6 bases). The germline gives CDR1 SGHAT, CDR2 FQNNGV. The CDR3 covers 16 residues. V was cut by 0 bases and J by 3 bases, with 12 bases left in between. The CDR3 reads CASSLDPQRVYNEQFF. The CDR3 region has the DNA TGTGCCAGCAGCTTAGATCCCCAGCGGGTCTACAATGAGCAGTTCTTC. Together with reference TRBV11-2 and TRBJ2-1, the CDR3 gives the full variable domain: EAGVAQSPRYKIIEKRQSVAFWCNPISGHATLYWYQQILGQGPKLLIQFQNNGVVDDSQLPKDRFSAERLKGVDSTLKIQPAKLEDSAVYLCASSLDPQRVYNEQFFGPGTRLTVL.

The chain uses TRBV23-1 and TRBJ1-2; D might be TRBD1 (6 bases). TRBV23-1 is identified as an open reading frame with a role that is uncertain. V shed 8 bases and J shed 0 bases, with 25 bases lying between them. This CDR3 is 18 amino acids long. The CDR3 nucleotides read TGCGCCAGCGCTGATGTCGAACGGACAGACCTGACTAACTATGGCTACACCTTC. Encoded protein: CASADVERTDLTNYGYTF.

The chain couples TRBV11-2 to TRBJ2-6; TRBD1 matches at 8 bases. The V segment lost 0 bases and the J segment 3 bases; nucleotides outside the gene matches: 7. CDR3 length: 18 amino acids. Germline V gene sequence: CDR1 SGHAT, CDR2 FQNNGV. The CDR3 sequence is CASSLDPDRVYGANVLTF. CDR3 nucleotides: TGTGCCAGCAGCTTAGATCCGGACAGGGTCTATGGGGCCAACGTCCTGACTTTC.

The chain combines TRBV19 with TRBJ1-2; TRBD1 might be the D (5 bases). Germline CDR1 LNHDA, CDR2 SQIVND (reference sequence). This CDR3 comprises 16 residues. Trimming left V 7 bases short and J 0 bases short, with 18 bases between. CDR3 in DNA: TGTGCCAGTACTTCGACCGTGAAAGGGGCTAACTATGGCTACACCTTC. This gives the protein CASTSTVKGANYGYTF.

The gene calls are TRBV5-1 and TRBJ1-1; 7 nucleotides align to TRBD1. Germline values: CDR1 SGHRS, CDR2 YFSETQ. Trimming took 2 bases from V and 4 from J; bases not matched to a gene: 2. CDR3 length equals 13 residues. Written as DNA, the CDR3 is TGCGCCAGCAGCTTATCAGGGGGCACTGAAGCTTTCTTT. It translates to CASSLSGGTEAFF.

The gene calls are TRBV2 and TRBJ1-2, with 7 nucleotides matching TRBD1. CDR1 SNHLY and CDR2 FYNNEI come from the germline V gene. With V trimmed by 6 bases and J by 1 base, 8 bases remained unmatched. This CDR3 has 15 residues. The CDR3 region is CASRRDREVNYGYTF. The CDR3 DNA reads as TGTGCCAGCAGACGTGACAGGGAGGTTAACTATGGCTACACCTTC.

The CDR3 loop is CAWSGGPPIYEQYF. The CDR3 nucleotides read TGTGCCTGGAGTGGGGGGCCCCCGATCTACGAGCAGTACTTC. The chain carries TRBV30 and TRBJ2-7, with D perhaps TRBD1 (6 bases). CDR3 length equals 14 residues. Trimming removed 1 base from V and 3 bases from J, with 13 bases in between. Looked up from germline, CDR1 is GTSNPN and CDR2 is SVGIG (reference sequence).

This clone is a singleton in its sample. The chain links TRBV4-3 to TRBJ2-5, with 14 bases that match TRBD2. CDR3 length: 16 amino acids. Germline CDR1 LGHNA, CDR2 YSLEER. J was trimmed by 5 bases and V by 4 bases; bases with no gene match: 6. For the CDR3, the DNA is TGCGCCAGCAGCCCAAGACTAGCGGGAGGGCAGGAGACCCAGTACTTC. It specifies CASSPRLAGGQETQYF.

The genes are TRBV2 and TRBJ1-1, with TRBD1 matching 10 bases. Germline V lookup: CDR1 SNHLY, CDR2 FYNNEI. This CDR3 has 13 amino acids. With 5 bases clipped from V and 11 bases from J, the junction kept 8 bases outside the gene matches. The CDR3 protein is CASSQRQGAKAFF. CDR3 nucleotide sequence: TGTGCCAGCAGTCAACGACAGGGGGCAAAGGCTTTCTTT.

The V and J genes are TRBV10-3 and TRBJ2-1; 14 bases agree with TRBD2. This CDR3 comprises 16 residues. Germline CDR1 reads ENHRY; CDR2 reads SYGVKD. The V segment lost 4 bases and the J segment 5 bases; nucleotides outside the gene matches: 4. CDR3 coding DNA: TGTGCCATCAGTGGGACTAGCGGGAGGATCGACAATGAGCAGTTCTTC. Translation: CAISGTSGRIDNEQFF.

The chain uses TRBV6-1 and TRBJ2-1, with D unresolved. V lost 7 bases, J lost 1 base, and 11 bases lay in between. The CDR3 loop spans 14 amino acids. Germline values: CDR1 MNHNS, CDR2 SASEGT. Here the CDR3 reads CASIGAVSYNEQFF. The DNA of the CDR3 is TGTGCCAGCATAGGAGCAGTATCCTACAATGAGCAGTTCTTC.

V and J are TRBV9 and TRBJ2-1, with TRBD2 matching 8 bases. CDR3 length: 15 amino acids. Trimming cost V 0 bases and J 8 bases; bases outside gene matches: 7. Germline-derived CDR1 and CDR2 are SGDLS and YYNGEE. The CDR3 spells CASSVGGTSIDEQFF. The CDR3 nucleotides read TGTGCCAGCAGCGTAGGTGGGACTAGTATTGATGAGCAGTTCTTC.

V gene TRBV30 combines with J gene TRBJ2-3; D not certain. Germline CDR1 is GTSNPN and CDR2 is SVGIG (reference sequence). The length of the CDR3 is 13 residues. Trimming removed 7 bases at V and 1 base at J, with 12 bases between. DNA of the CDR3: TGTGCCTCAACCCAGGTGGGCACAGATACGCAGTATTTT. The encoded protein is CASTQVGTDTQYF.

The CDR3 protein is CASNTGWSSDTQYF. The CDR3 bases are TGTGCCAGCAATACAGGATGGTCAAGCGATACGCAGTATTTT. The chain couples TRBV6-6 to TRBJ2-3, with D possibly TRBD1 on 5 matching bases. With 7 bases removed from V and 6 bases from J, the gap between germline ends came to 17 bases. CDR1 is MNHNY and CDR2 is SVGAGI in the germline V gene (reference sequence). CDR3 size: 14 residues.

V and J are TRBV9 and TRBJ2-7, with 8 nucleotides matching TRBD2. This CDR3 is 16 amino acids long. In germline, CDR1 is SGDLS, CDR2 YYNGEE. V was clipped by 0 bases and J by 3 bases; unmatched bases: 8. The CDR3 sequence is CASSVGGAGGFYEQYF. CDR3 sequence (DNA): TGTGCCAGCAGCGTAGGTGGTGCGGGAGGTTTCTACGAGCAGTACTTC. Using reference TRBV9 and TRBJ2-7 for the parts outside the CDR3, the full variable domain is DSGVTQTPKHLITATGQRVTLRCSPRSGDLSVYWYQQSLDQGLQFLIQYYNGEERAKGNILERFSAQQFPDLHSELNLSSLELGDSALYFCASSVGGAGGFYEQYFGPGTRLTVT.

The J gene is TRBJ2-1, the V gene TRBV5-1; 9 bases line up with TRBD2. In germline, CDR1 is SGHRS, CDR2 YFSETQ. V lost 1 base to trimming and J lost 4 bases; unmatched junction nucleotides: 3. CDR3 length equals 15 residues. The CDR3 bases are TGCGCCAGCAGCTTGTCTAGCGGGATATACAATGAGCAGTTCTTC. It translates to CASSLSSGIYNEQFF.

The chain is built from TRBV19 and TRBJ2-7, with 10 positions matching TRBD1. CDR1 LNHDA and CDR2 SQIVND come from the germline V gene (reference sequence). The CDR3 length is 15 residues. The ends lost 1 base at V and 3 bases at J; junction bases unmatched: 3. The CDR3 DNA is TGTGCCAGTAGTATAGTTGGGACAGGGGTCTACGAGCAGTACTTC. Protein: CASSIVGTGVYEQYF. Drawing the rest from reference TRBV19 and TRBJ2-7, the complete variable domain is DGGITQSPKYLFRKEGQNVTLSCEQNLNHDAMYWYRQDPGQGLRLIYYSQIVNDFQKGDIAEGYSVSREKKESFPLTVTSAQKNPTAFYLCASSIVGTGVYEQYFGPGTRLTVT.

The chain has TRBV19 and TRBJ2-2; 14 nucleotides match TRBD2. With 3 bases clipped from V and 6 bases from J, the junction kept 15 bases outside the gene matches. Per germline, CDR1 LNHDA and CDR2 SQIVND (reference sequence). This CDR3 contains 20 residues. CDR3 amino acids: CASSIFSPKGLAGVPGELFF. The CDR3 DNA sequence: TGTGCCAGTAGTATTTTTTCGCCCAAGGGACTAGCGGGAGTCCCCGGGGAGCTGTTTTTT. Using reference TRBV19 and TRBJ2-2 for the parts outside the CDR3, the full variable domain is DGGITQSPKYLFRKEGQNVTLSCEQNLNHDAMYWYRQDPGQGLRLIYYSQIVNDFQKGDIAEGYSVSREKKESFPLTVTSAQKNPTAFYLCASSIFSPKGLAGVPGELFFGEGSRLTVL.

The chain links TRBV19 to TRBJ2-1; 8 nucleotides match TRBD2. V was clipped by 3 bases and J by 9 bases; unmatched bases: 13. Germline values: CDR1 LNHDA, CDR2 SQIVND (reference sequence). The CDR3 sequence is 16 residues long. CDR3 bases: TGTGCCAGTAGTATTCGAACCGGGACTAGTCATAGTGAGCAGTTCTTC. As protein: CASSIRTGTSHSEQFF.

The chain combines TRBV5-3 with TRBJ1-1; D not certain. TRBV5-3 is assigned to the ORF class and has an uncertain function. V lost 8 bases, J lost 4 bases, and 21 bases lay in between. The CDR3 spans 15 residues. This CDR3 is CASSLGRMIGTEAFF. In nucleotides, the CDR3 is TGTGCCAGCAGCCTAGGGAGGATGATCGGCACTGAAGCTTTCTTT.

This chain's CDR3 is CASTIGDNSRYTF. Here the CDR3 DNA reads TGTGCCAGCACCATTGGCGACAATTCGCGCTACACCTTC. The chain uses TRBV5-6 and TRBJ1-2; unclear D gene. The CDR3 has 13 amino acids. Per germline, CDR1 SGHDT and CDR2 YYEEEE. Trimming cost V 6 bases and J 9 bases, with 18 bases left between them.

The CDR3 bases are TGTGCCAGCAGTGTGGCAGGGTCCAACAATGAGCAGTTCTTC. The encoded protein is CASSVAGSNNEQFF. The rearrangement joins TRBV25-1 to TRBJ2-1; possibly TRBD1 for D (5 bases). CDR1 is MGHDK, CDR2 SYGVNS, per germline. Trimming took 4 bases from V and 5 from J, leaving 12 bases between them. This CDR3 spans 14 amino acids.

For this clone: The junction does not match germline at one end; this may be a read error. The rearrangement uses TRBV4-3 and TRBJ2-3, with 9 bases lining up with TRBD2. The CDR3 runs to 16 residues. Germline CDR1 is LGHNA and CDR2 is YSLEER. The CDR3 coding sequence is TGCGCCAGCAGCCAAGGGGTACTAGCGGGCACCGATACGCAGTATTTT. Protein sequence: CASSQGVLAGTDTQYF.

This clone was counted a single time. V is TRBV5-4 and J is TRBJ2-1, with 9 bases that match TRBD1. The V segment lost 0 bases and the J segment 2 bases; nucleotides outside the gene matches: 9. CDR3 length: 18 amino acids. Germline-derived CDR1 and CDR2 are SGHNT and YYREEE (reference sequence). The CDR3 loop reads CASSLDPQGARAYNEQFF. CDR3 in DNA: TGTGCCAGCAGCTTGGATCCACAGGGGGCAAGGGCCTACAATGAGCAGTTCTTC.

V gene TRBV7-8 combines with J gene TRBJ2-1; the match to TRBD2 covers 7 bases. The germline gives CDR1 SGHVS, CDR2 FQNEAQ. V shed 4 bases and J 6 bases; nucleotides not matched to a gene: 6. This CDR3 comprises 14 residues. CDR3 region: CASSYLWTSNEQFF. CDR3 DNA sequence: TGTGCCAGCAGCTATCTCTGGACTAGCAATGAGCAGTTCTTC.